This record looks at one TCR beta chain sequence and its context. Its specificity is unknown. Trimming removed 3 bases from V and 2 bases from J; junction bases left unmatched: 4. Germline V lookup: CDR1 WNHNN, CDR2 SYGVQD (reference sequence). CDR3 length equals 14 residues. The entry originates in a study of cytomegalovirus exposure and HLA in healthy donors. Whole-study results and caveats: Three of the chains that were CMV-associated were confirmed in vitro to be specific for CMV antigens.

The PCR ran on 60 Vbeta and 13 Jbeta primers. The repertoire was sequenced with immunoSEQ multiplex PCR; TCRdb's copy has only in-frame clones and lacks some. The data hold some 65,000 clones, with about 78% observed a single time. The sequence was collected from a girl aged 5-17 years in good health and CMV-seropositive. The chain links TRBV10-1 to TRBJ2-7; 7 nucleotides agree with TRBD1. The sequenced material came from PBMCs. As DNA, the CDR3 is TGCGCCAGCAGTGAAAAGGGGGCGACCTACGAGCAGTACTTC. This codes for CASSEKGATYEQYF.